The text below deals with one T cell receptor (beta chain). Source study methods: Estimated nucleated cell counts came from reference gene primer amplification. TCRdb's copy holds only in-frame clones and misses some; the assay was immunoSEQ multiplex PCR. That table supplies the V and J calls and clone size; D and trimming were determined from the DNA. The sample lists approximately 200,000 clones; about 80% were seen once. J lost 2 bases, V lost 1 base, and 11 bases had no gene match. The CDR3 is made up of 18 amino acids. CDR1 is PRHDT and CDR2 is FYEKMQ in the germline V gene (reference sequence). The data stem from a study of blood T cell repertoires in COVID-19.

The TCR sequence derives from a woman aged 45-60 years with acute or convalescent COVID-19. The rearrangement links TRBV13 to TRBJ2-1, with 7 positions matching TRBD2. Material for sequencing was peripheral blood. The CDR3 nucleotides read TGTGCCAGCAGCTTAGCGAGCGGGATAACCCGGGCCTACAATGAGCAGTTCTTC. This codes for CASSLASGITRAYNEQFF.